This TCR beta chain was profiled in a study of graft-versus-host responses after intestinal transplantation. Overall study findings and caveats: Investigators detected GvH clones in recipient marrow, with some emerging earlier in ileum or blood.

Using immunoSEQ multiplex PCR, the repertoire was profiled, and TCRdb retains in-frame clones only, with some absent. This table has some 96,000 clones, about 88% appearing once. CDR3 length equals 15 residues. CDR1 and CDR2 (germline): SGHRS, YFSETQ. Trimming pared 1 base from V and 0 bases from J, leaving 7 bases between. Worth noting for this clone: Its antigen is currently unknown.

The sample was unstimulated CD4+ T cells sorted from spleen or lymph node cells, taken before transplant. V gene TRBV5-1 combines with J gene TRBJ2-2, with D possibly TRBD2 on 5 matching bases. The sequence derives from a human donor who was the organ donor for an intestinal transplant. CDR3 DNA sequence: TGCGCCAGCAGCTTGCCGGGGACGAACACCGGGGAGCTGTTTTTT. Translating it yields CASSLPGTNTGELFF.